This entry describes one T cell receptor beta chain. Its antigen has not been determined. One base away there is no much larger clone; base qualities are not given. The sample's treatment or condition label, in plain terms: AdE1-LMPpoly-expanded autologous EBV-specific T-cell therapy followed by anti-PD-1 nivolumab. Genomic DNA was extracted from sorted cells using the Qiagen DNeasy Kit. Deep sequencing of the TCR beta chain was done on the immunoSEQ platform. The authors' pipeline ran thus. The immunoSEQ Analyzer software was used to analyze the repertoire data. TCRdb provides this immuneACCESS table in a form limited to in-frame rearrangements. Some clones are lacking; in checked studies, under half of them reflect an unresolved V gene, and why the rest are absent is not known. V and J calls and clone size follow that table, whereas D and trimming were derived from the DNA. The sample table contains some 15,000 clones; only one count was recorded for around four fifths of them. Around 32% of the sample rests with the top ten.

The CDR3 spans 16 residues, from the cysteine through the phenylalanine. The only DNA kept is the CDR3, 48 bases in frame from the first base. Looking up the germline V gene yields CDR1 MGHRA and CDR2 YSYEKL. V is cut back by 0 bases and J by 5 bases, with 5 bases in the junction unmatched. The data stem from a study of EBV T-cell therapy then PD-1 blockade in nasopharyngeal carcinoma (TCRdb year 2021). The TCR comes from a man aged 35 to 55 with nasopharyngeal carcinoma. This chain is built from TRBV4-1 and TRBJ1-5, with 9 bases matching TRBD1. The specimen was CD8+ T cells from blood, collected around day 100 from a patient whose treatment included autologous EBV-specific T cells and nivolumab. The DNA sequence reads TGCGCCAGCAGCCAAGATGGGGGACAGGGTGATCAGCCCCAGCATTTT. Its amino acids are CASSQDGGQGDQPQHF.